This TCR beta chain was identified in a study of blood T cell repertoires in COVID-19. Under the authors' procedure: Reference gene primer amplification gave nucleated cell count estimates. The method was immunoSEQ multiplex PCR; TCRdb's version includes in-frame clones alone and lacks a portion of them. The DNA gave D and trimming, while V, J and clone size come from that table. The sample holds 150,000 to 200,000 clones, about nine tenths seen once. This receptor was identified in a middle-aged man with acute or convalescent COVID-19. The sequenced material came from peripheral blood.

The CDR3 spells CASTRTSGYQETQYF. For the CDR3, the DNA is TGTGCCAGCACCCGGACTAGCGGTTACCAAGAGACCCAGTACTTC. The chain combines TRBV25-1 with TRBJ2-5, with 10 bases fitting TRBD2. Germline CDR1 reads MGHDK; CDR2 reads SYGVNS. The CDR3 extends over 15 amino acids. The ends lost 7 bases at V and 0 bases at J; junction bases unmatched: 5.